The 27 T cell receptor beta chains reported below all come from one sample, sequenced in a study of cytomegalovirus exposure and HLA in healthy donors. The repertoire was sequenced with immunoSEQ multiplex PCR; TCRdb's copy has only in-frame clones and lacks some. The repertoire has more than 200,000 clones, about 90% of them found once; the top ten carry 3% to 3.5%. Sequenced sample: PBMCs. These receptors were collected from a young woman in good health and CMV-seronegative.

The chain has TRBV28 and TRBJ2-7, with D perhaps matching TRBD1 (5 bases). Germline V gene data show CDR1 as MDHEN and CDR2 as SYDVKM. Trimming cost V 3 bases and J 3 bases, with 18 bases left between them. CDR3 size: 16 residues. CDR3 loop: CASSFLQGNPYYEQYF. The CDR3 DNA is TGTGCCAGCAGTTTTTTGCAGGGCAACCCTTACTACGAGCAGTACTTC.

This rearrangement joins TRBV4-3 to TRBJ2-5; TRBD2 matches at 9 bases. The CDR3 has 16 residues. With V trimmed by 0 bases and J by 4 bases, 6 bases remained unmatched. Germline V lookup: CDR1 LGHNA, CDR2 YSLEER. CDR3: CASSQDAGGPGETQYF. CDR3 bases: TGCGCCAGCAGCCAAGATGCGGGAGGGCCCGGAGAGACCCAGTACTTC.

The CDR3 DNA reads as TGCGCCAGCAGCCAAGAATCGGGAATAGCCTACGAGCAGTACTTC. Protein: CASSQESGIAYEQYF. V is TRBV4-1 and J is TRBJ2-7, with D tentatively TRBD2 (5 bases). The CDR3 is made up of 15 amino acids. The V end was cut by 0 bases, the J end by 2 bases, with 11 bases between. CDR1 and CDR2 (germline): MGHRA, YSYEKL.

This sequence joins TRBV30 and TRBJ2-7; 7 bases fit TRBD2. The CDR3 runs 17 residues. V shed 2 bases, J shed 1 base, and the junction held 14 bases outside the gene matches. The germline CDR1 and CDR2 sequences are GTSNPN and SVGIG (reference sequence). DNA for the CDR3: TGTGCCTGGAGTCCGTCTTTTCGCGGGGGAGATTCCTACGAGCAGTACTTC. This codes for CAWSPSFRGGDSYEQYF.

DNA of the CDR3: TGTGCCAGCAGCTTGGCGGCGGGGGGTCAGGATCAGCCCCAGCATTTT. It yields the protein CASSLAAGGQDQPQHF. The chain links TRBV5-6 to TRBJ1-5; tentatively, D is TRBD1 (5 bases). Germline CDR1 SGHDT, CDR2 YYEEEE. This CDR3 is 16 amino acids long. The germline V and J ends were trimmed by 0 bases and 5 bases, with 15 bases remaining between them.

The chain combines TRBV29-1 with TRBJ2-7, with D maybe TRBD1 (5 bases). V was trimmed by 6 bases and J by 0 bases, leaving 12 bases between them. Germline CDR1 is SQVTM and CDR2 is ANQGSEA. The CDR3 length is 13 residues. This CDR3 reads CSVEKDSSYEQYF. CDR3 nucleotides: TGCAGCGTCGAAAAAGACAGCTCCTACGAGCAGTACTTC.

V is TRBV11-3 and J is TRBJ2-2; the match to TRBD2 covers 9 bases. Unmatched junction bases numbered 11, after V lost 3 bases and J lost 6 bases. The CDR3 loop spans 17 amino acids. Germline assignment: CDR1 SGHNT and CDR2 YENEEA. CDR3 nucleotides: TGTGCCAGCAGCTTTTTGCGCGGCGGGAGGGCCTCCGGGGAGCTGTTTTTT. This translates into CASSFLRGGRASGELFF.

The chain couples TRBV5-1 to TRBJ2-1; no firm D call. The CDR3 loop spans 14 amino acids. Looked up from germline, CDR1 is SGHRS and CDR2 is YFSETQ. V was cut by 6 bases and J by 2 bases, with 12 bases left in between. The CDR3 protein is CASTKTPAYNEQFF. The CDR3 bases are TGCGCCAGCACTAAGACTCCCGCCTACAATGAGCAGTTCTTC.

The V and J genes are TRBV27 and TRBJ2-1; TRBD2 aligns across 10 bases. CDR1 and CDR2 (germline): MNHEY, SMNVEV (reference sequence). This CDR3 contains 16 residues. The V segment lost 3 bases and the J segment 2 bases; nucleotides outside the gene matches: 4. CDR3 in amino acids: CASSFGLAATYNEQFF. DNA for the CDR3: TGTGCCAGCAGTTTCGGACTAGCGGCGACCTACAATGAGCAGTTCTTC.

The V gene is TRBV10-1, the J gene TRBJ1-5; weak D call: TRBD1 (5 bases). CDR3 length: 14 residues. V lost 7 bases and J 3 bases, leaving 13 bases between the germline ends. Per germline, CDR1 WNHNN and CDR2 SYGVQD (reference sequence). DNA of the CDR3: TGCGCCAGCATCGTTGACAGCGACAATCAGCCCCAGCATTTT. Amino acid sequence: CASIVDSDNQPQHF.

The table lists this clone with a count of one. This chain joins TRBV6-5 and TRBJ1-5; D gene uncertain. Germline V gene data show CDR1 as MNHEY and CDR2 as SVGAGI. This CDR3 contains 13 residues. Trimming stripped 5 bases from V and 4 bases from J, with 9 bases between. CDR3: CASSATSNQPQHF. CDR3 DNA: TGTGCCAGCAGTGCTACTTCTAATCAGCCCCAGCATTTT.

The chain has TRBV6-5 and TRBJ2-7; tentative D call: TRBD1 (6 bases). CDR1 is MNHEY, CDR2 SVGAGI, per germline. The CDR3 extends over 15 amino acids. V gave up 6 bases and J gave up 5 bases, with 20 bases separating them. The DNA for the CDR3 is TGTGCCAGCAGCCAGCAGGGGACCTCTTCAGACGAGCAGTACTTC. It codes for CASSQQGTSSDEQYF.

The genes are TRBV28 and TRBJ2-1, with TRBD2 as a possible D gene (6 bases). CDR3 size: 16 residues. From germline, CDR1 is MDHEN and CDR2 SYDVKM. V was trimmed by 5 bases and J by 6 bases, leaving 20 bases between them. CDR3 nucleotides: TGTGCCAGCAGTACCAACCCCTCAGGAGGGCCCAATGAGCAGTTCTTC. Its translation: CASSTNPSGGPNEQFF. The complete variable domain, with remaining parts taken from reference TRBV28 and TRBJ2-1, reads DVKVTQSSRYLVKRTGEKVFLECVQDMDHENMFWYRQDPGLGLRLIYFSYDVKMKEKGDIPEGYSVSREKKERFSLILESASTNQTSMYLCASSTNPSGGPNEQFFGPGTRLTVL.

The chain carries TRBV6-5 and TRBJ2-1, with 10 bases lining up with TRBD2. CDR1 and CDR2 (germline): MNHEY, SVGAGI. The junction had 11 bases not matched to a gene; V was cut back by 8 bases and J by 7 bases. The CDR3 extends over 15 amino acids. The CDR3 sequence is CASRLAGVFGNEQFF. DNA of the CDR3: TGTGCCAGCCGGCTAGCGGGAGTTTTTGGAAATGAGCAGTTCTTC.

V usage is TRBV29-1 and J usage is TRBJ2-1; D is uncertain. Trimming removed 2 bases from V and 0 bases from J, with 11 bases in between. This CDR3 has 15 residues. The germline gives CDR1 SQVTM, CDR2 ANQGSEA. CDR3 region: CSVERLGFSYNEQFF. CDR3 sequence (DNA): TGCAGCGTTGAACGACTTGGCTTCTCCTACAATGAGCAGTTCTTC.

The rearrangement joins TRBV4-1 to TRBJ2-7; D may be TRBD1 (5 bases). The CDR3 runs to 14 residues. CDR1 is MGHRA, CDR2 YSYEKL, per germline. Trimming took off 3 bases at V and 3 bases at J, with 12 bases between the two ends. The DNA of the CDR3 is TGCGCCAGCAGCCATCCCGACAGATACTACGAGCAGTACTTC. It translates to CASSHPDRYYEQYF.

This clone has more than one count but fewer than ten. The genes are TRBV29-1 and TRBJ2-1; TRBD2 agrees at 9 bases. The CDR3 loop spans 14 amino acids. V lost 6 bases to trimming and J lost 10 bases; unmatched junction nucleotides: 13. CDR1 is SQVTM, CDR2 ANQGSEA, per germline. The CDR3 region is CSVPGGLAPGEQFF. The CDR3 coding sequence is TGCAGCGTCCCGGGGGGACTAGCTCCAGGAGAGCAGTTCTTC.

The CDR3 DNA reads TGTGCCAGCAGTTTACCGGCTAGCGGGACCTACGAGCAGTACTTC. Encoded protein: CASSLPASGTYEQYF. The rearrangement joins TRBV28 to TRBJ2-7; TRBD2 matches 9 bases. The CDR3 totals 15 residues. V shed 2 bases, J shed 2 bases, and the junction held 4 bases outside the gene matches. The germline gives CDR1 MDHEN, CDR2 SYDVKM.

The V and J genes are TRBV9 and TRBJ2-3; D may be TRBD2 (6 bases). The CDR3 loop spans 15 amino acids. Trimming cost V 0 bases and J 0 bases, with 8 bases left between them. Germline-derived CDR1 and CDR2 are SGDLS and YYNGEE. CDR3 in DNA: TGTGCCAGCAGCGTAGGACGGGAGAGCACAGATACGCAGTATTTT. Amino acid sequence: CASSVGRESTDTQYF. The entire variable domain, with the rest obtained from reference TRBV9 and TRBJ2-3, is as follows: DSGVTQTPKHLITATGQRVTLRCSPRSGDLSVYWYQQSLDQGLQFLIQYYNGEERAKGNILERFSAQQFPDLHSELNLSSLELGDSALYFCASSVGRESTDTQYFGPGTRLTVL.

This chain connects TRBV12-5 to TRBJ2-1; unclear D gene. CDR3 length: 15 residues. Germline loops: CDR1 LGHNT, CDR2 FRNRAP. V lost 0 bases and J 8 bases, leaving 14 bases between the germline ends. The chain's CDR3 is CASGLVLRIQHEQFF. Here the CDR3 DNA reads TGTGCTAGTGGTTTGGTACTTAGGATCCAGCATGAGCAGTTCTTC. Full variable domain (outside the CDR3, taken from reference TRBV12-5 and TRBJ2-1): DARVTQTPRHKVTEMGQEVTMRCQPILGHNTVFWYRQTMMQGLELLAYFRNRAPLDDSGMPKDRFSAEMPDATLATLKIQPSEPRDSAVYFCASGLVLRIQHEQFFGPGTRLTVL.

This rearrangement joins TRBV7-2 to TRBJ2-3; TRBD2 matches at 8 bases. The CDR3 length is 18 residues. Trimming at V came to 4 bases and at J to 2 bases, leaving 14 bases not matched to a gene. Germline V lookup: CDR1 SGHTA, CDR2 FQGNSA. The CDR3: CASSSSIPTSVPTDTQYF. In nucleotides, the CDR3 is TGTGCCAGCAGCTCCTCCATCCCGACTAGCGTGCCCACAGATACGCAGTATTTT.

The V call is TRBV6-6, the J call TRBJ1-1; D gene uncertain. Trimming left V 6 bases short and J 3 bases short, with 8 bases between. Germline values: CDR1 MNHNY, CDR2 SVGAGI (reference sequence). CDR3 length equals 12 residues. CDR3 region: CASRDGDTEAFF. CDR3 nucleotides: TGTGCCAGCAGGGATGGGGACACTGAAGCTTTCTTT.

This chain links TRBV10-3 with TRBJ1-2; 7 bases match TRBD1. In germline, CDR1 is ENHRY, CDR2 SYGVKD. The CDR3 is made up of 14 amino acids. V trimming: 2 bases; J trimming: 7 bases; junction bases outside the gene matches: 7. DNA for the CDR3: TGTGCCATCAGTGAGGACAGGGCCTGGGGTGGCTACACCTTC. Protein product: CAISEDRAWGGYTF.

The V call is TRBV11-2, the J call TRBJ2-7; a weak D match, TRBD2 (6 bases). Trimming removed 0 bases from V and 2 bases from J, with 11 bases in between. The CDR3 length is 15 residues. The V gene's germline CDR1 is SGHAT and CDR2 FQNNGV. The CDR3 coding sequence is TGTGCCAGCAGCTTAGAACCGGGAGAGGCCTACGAGCAGTACTTC. Amino acid sequence: CASSLEPGEAYEQYF.

The chain employs TRBV27 and TRBJ2-4; D might be TRBD2 (6 bases). CDR1 and CDR2 (germline): MNHEY, SMNVEV (reference sequence). Trimming shortened V by 2 bases and J by 9 bases, and 17 bases separated the two germline ends. The CDR3 contains 15 residues. The CDR3 sequence is CASSLAGGQSSIQYF. CDR3 sequence (DNA): TGTGCCAGCAGTTTAGCCGGGGGTCAGTCCAGCATTCAGTACTTC.

This clone has only one observation. The chain employs TRBV7-2 and TRBJ2-1; 7 positions agree with TRBD2. This CDR3 is 13 amino acids long. The germline V gene has CDR1 SGHTA and CDR2 FQGNSA. The junction had 5 bases not matched to a gene; V was cut back by 10 bases and J by 2 bases. CDR3 loop: CAIREGTYNEQFF. DNA for the CDR3: TGTGCCATCAGGGAGGGCACCTACAATGAGCAGTTCTTC.

The gene calls are TRBV28 and TRBJ1-5; D gene unclear. Germline loops: CDR1 MDHEN, CDR2 SYDVKM. The CDR3 has 14 residues. Trimming pared 7 bases from V and 5 bases from J, leaving 15 bases between. In nucleotides, the CDR3 is TGTGCCAGCACCTCTAGGGCGCCGGATCAGCCCCAGCATTTT. Translating it yields CASTSRAPDQPQHF.